These 29 T cell receptor beta chains were all obtained from the same sample, sequenced in a study of T cells after yellow fever vaccination. TCRdb reanalysed the 5' RACE reads using MiXCR and keeps one entry per CDR3 protein. The repertoire consists of hundreds of thousands of distinct CDR3 sequences, with approximately 13% occurring once and the leading ten covering 2.5% to 4%. The sample was CD4+ T cells sorted from PBMCs, taken 15 days after the yellow fever booster vaccination. The receptors shown here come from a man aged 18 to 29 who received the YFV17D yellow fever vaccine.

In its sample, this clonotype was seen many times. V and J are TRBV11-1 and TRBJ2-3; D possibly uses TRBD1 or TRBD2 (6 bases each). CDR3 length: 14 amino acids. CDR1 and CDR2 (germline): SGHAT, FQDESV (reference sequence). Trimming took 5 bases from V and 4 from J, leaving 13 bases between them. CDR3 protein: CASSANGGPDTQYF. In DNA, the CDR3 is TGTGCCAGCAGCGCGAACGGGGGCCCAGATACGCAGTATTTT.

This rearrangement joins TRBV7-8 to TRBJ1-5; the match to TRBD1 covers 10 bases. CDR1 is SGHVS, CDR2 FQNEAQ, per germline. The V segment lost 7 bases and the J segment 6 bases; nucleotides outside the gene matches: 9. The CDR3 sequence is 15 residues long. The DNA of the CDR3 is TGTGCCAGCACCTGGGACAGGGGCTTTGGTCAGCCCCAGCATTTT. Its translation is CASTWDRGFGQPQHF.

The chain joins TRBV18 to TRBJ2-2; possible D gene TRBD1, 6 bases. The CDR3 contains 15 residues. Germline values: CDR1 KGHSH, CDR2 LQKENI. Trimming stripped 2 bases from V and 6 bases from J, with 13 bases between. CDR3 coding DNA: TGTGCCAGCTCACCAACACAGGGATCCCCCGGGGAGCTGTTTTTT. This translates into CASSPTQGSPGELFF. Complete variable domain (other parts from reference TRBV18 and TRBJ2-2): NAGVMQNPRHLVRRRGQEARLRCSPMKGHSHVYWYRQLPEEGLKFMVYLQKENIIDESGMPKERFSAEFPKEGPSILRIQQVVRGDSAAYFCASSPTQGSPGELFFGEGSRLTVL.

The rearrangement joins TRBV12-3 or TRBV12-4 to TRBJ2-3, with 10 bases matching TRBD2. This CDR3 is built from 15 residues. The V gene end was trimmed by 5 bases and the J gene end by 11 bases; junction bases not matched to a gene: 13. CDR3 region: CASSPSGGAFGGQYF. The DNA of the CDR3 is TGTGCCAGCAGTCCCAGCGGGGGGGCTTTTGGGGGGCAGTATTTT.

V usage is TRBV6-1 and J usage is TRBJ1-5; possibly TRBD1 for D (6 bases). Trimming cost V 1 base and J 9 bases, with 13 bases left between them. CDR3 length: 14 residues. Germline V CDR1 and CDR2: MNHNS, SASEGT. The CDR3 bases are TGTGCCAGCAGTGAAGGAGGCAGGGGTCGGCCCCAGCATTTT. Translated, it gives CASSEGGRGRPQHF.

This clonotype was seen repeatedly, ten times or more. The rearrangement uses TRBV5-1 and TRBJ2-6; 9 nucleotides line up with TRBD1. Germline CDR1 and CDR2: SGHRS and YFSETQ. Trimming at V came to 4 bases and at J to 9 bases, leaving 11 bases not matched to a gene. The length of the CDR3 is 16 residues. CDR3 coding DNA: TGCGCCAGCAGCCCAATGCCGGGACAGGGAGACAACGTCCTGACTTTC. It specifies CASSPMPGQGDNVLTF.

This clonotype has more than one count but fewer than ten. J is TRBJ2-3 and V is TRBV10-3; 7 nucleotides match TRBD1. The germline gives CDR1 ENHRY, CDR2 SYGVKD. The CDR3 runs to 15 residues. The ends lost 7 bases at V and 2 bases at J; junction bases unmatched: 9. CDR3 protein: CAINPQDRNTDTQYF. CDR3 in DNA: TGTGCCATCAATCCCCAGGACAGGAACACAGATACGCAGTATTTT.

The rearrangement links TRBV7-3 to TRBJ2-3; 11 positions match TRBD2. CDR1 and CDR2 from the germline V gene are SGHTA and FQGTGA. V trimming: 0 bases; J trimming: 6 bases; junction bases outside the gene matches: 5. This CDR3 is 16 amino acids long. CDR3 in amino acids: CASSLTLAGGRDTQYF. Here the CDR3 DNA reads TGTGCCAGCAGCTTAACTCTAGCGGGGGGCAGGGATACGCAGTATTTT.

This chain joins TRBV20-1 and TRBJ2-1, with D tentatively TRBD1 (7 bases). The CDR3 sequence is 16 residues long. The germline V gene has CDR1 DFQATT and CDR2 SNEGSKA (reference sequence). V was pared by 7 bases and J by 0 bases, with 19 bases between. The CDR3 nucleotides are TGCAGTGTCAGGAGGCAGGGGGGTGCCTCCTACAATGAGCAGTTCTTC. Protein product: CSVRRQGGASYNEQFF.

The V and J genes are TRBV19 and TRBJ1-6; 9 bases line up with TRBD1. Per germline, CDR1 LNHDA and CDR2 SQIVND (reference sequence). The CDR3 has 15 residues. Losses at the gene ends were 4 bases for V and 10 bases for J; bases not matched to a gene: 8. CDR3 DNA sequence: TGTGCCAGTAGTACCACCGGGACAGGGCGATCACCCCTCCACTTT. It translates to CASSTTGTGRSPLHF.

This clonotype has a handful of counts. The chain has TRBV6-2 or TRBV6-3 and TRBJ1-5, with 8 bases aligning to TRBD1. This CDR3 has 14 amino acids. V shed 6 bases, J shed 15 bases, and the junction held 16 bases outside the gene matches. The germline V gene has CDR1 MNHEY and CDR2 SVGEGT. CDR3 sequence (DNA): TGTGCCAGCAGCGCCGGGGACAGGACGAGGAGAGGGCATTTT. Translating gives CASSAGDRTRRGHF.

Only a few counts were recorded for this clonotype. The V call is TRBV6-6, the J call TRBJ2-5; D unresolved. Germline values: CDR1 MNHNY, CDR2 SVGAGI (reference sequence). Trimming shortened V by 5 bases and J by 4 bases, and 8 bases separated the two germline ends. The CDR3 is made up of 12 amino acids. DNA for the CDR3: TGTGCCAGCAGTAGAGACTCAGAGACCCAGTACTTC. Translation gives CASSRDSETQYF.

The J gene is TRBJ2-7, the V gene TRBV6-6; possibly TRBD2 for D (6 bases). The CDR3 spans 13 residues. With 5 bases removed from V and 5 bases from J, the gap between germline ends came to 13 bases. Germline loops: CDR1 MNHNY, CDR2 SVGAGI (reference sequence). The CDR3 reads CASSRGPGDEQYV. CDR3 bases: TGTGCCAGCAGTAGGGGCCCGGGGGACGAGCAGTACGTC.

This clonotype was seen only a few times. The chain carries TRBV6-2 or TRBV6-3 and TRBJ2-6; D is perhaps TRBD1 (5 bases). CDR1 is MNHEY and CDR2 is SVGEGT in the germline V gene. CDR3 length: 17 residues. V was cut by 5 bases and J by 2 bases, with 16 bases left in between. The CDR3 spells CASSQDNRRPGANVLTF. CDR3 in DNA: TGTGCCAGCAGTCAAGATAACAGGAGACCTGGGGCCAACGTCCTGACTTTC.

The rearrangement uses TRBV7-2 and TRBJ1-2; no reliable D call. V was shortened by 1 base and J by 4 bases, with 13 bases between the two germline ends. The germline gives CDR1 SGHTA, CDR2 FQGNSA. This CDR3 has 15 amino acids. CDR3 nucleotides: TGTGCCAGCAGCTTAGGAGCGTTCCCTGGCTATGGCTACACCTTC. It yields the protein CASSLGAFPGYGYTF.

There are a few counts of this clonotype. This chain joins TRBV29-1 and TRBJ1-1, with D perhaps matching TRBD1 (6 bases). The CDR3 is 13 amino acids. V was cut by 7 bases and J by 0 bases, with 12 bases left in between. Germline lookup yields CDR1 SQVTM and CDR2 ANQGSEA. In nucleotides, the CDR3 is TGCAGCGCAACAGGGTTCCTGAACACTGAAGCTTTCTTT. It encodes CSATGFLNTEAFF.

In this sample, this clonotype turned up a few times. This CDR3 is missing its conserved last phenylalanine or tryptophan, likely due to a read error. The V gene is TRBV7-3, the J gene TRBJ2-1; 12 nucleotides agree with TRBD2. The CDR3 runs 13 residues. In germline, CDR1 is SGHTA, CDR2 FQGTGA. J gave up 12 bases and V 6 bases, and 6 bases lay outside the gene matches. The CDR3 sequence: CASRRTSGERQFY. CDR3 in DNA: TGTGCCAGCAGACGGACTAGCGGGGAGCGGCAGTTCTAC.

This clonotype came up a few times. This chain uses TRBV6-2 or TRBV6-3 with TRBJ2-7; no firm D call. The CDR3 runs to 12 residues. The V end lost 5 bases, the J end lost 4 bases, and 9 bases lay between the germline ends. Germline loops: CDR1 MNHEY, CDR2 SVGEGT. CDR3 in DNA: TGTGCCAGCAGTACGGTGGGTTACGAGCAGTACGTC. This codes for CASSTVGYEQYV.

This rearrangement joins TRBV7-9 to TRBJ2-3; tentative D call: TRBD2 (5 bases). Germline V gene data show CDR1 as SEHNR and CDR2 as FQNEAQ (reference sequence). The CDR3 contains 11 residues. V was trimmed by 1 base and J by 11 bases, leaving 7 bases between them. The CDR3 sequence: CASSLEAGQYF. The CDR3, as DNA: TGTGCCAGCAGCTTAGAGGCGGGGCAGTATTTT.

This clonotype appeared many times. The V and J genes are TRBV4-1 and TRBJ1-4; D is undetermined. Per germline, CDR1 MGHRA and CDR2 YSYEKL. Deletions cut 4 bases from V and 7 bases from J, with 13 bases between. CDR3 length equals 14 residues. The CDR3 nucleotides are TGCGCCAGCAGCCCTTGGGAGCGGGGTGAAAAACTGTTTTTT. Translated, it gives CASSPWERGEKLFF.

V usage is TRBV6-2 or TRBV6-3 and J usage is TRBJ1-1; no definite D call. The germline gives CDR1 MNHEY, CDR2 SVGEGT. The CDR3 has 13 amino acids. Trimming shortened V by 2 bases and J by 6 bases, and 10 bases separated the two germline ends. CDR3 nucleotide sequence: TGTGCCAGCAGTTACCCGACATATTCTGAAGCTTTCTTT. This encodes CASSYPTYSEAFF.

This chain joins TRBV6-2 or TRBV6-3 and TRBJ2-2; a weak D match, TRBD2 (5 bases). The germline gives CDR1 MNHEY, CDR2 SVGEGT. Between the trimmed V and J ends, which lost 2 bases and 4 bases, there was a span of 8 bases. The CDR3 contains 14 residues. CDR3 bases: TGTGCCAGCAGTTACCGAGGGCCCACCGGGGAGCTGTTTTTT. Protein sequence: CASSYRGPTGELFF.

The chain couples TRBV6-5 to TRBJ2-7; 8 nucleotides match TRBD2. Germline values: CDR1 MNHEY, CDR2 SVGAGI. After removal of 5 bases from V and 4 bases from J, the junction contained 4 bases not matched to a gene. The CDR3 sequence is 13 residues long. The CDR3 DNA follows: TGTGCCAGCAGTAGGACTAGCACATACGAGCAGTACGTC. Its translation: CASSRTSTYEQYV.

This clonotype was seen only a few times. The V gene is TRBV6-2 or TRBV6-3, the J gene TRBJ2-2, with a tentative D call TRBD1 (6 bases). CDR1 is MNHEY, CDR2 SVGEGT, per germline. Trimming left V 2 bases short and J 6 bases short, with 22 bases between. CDR3 length equals 18 residues. The CDR3 DNA is TGTGCCAGCAGTTACGGTCCGACAGGATCTGGTTTTTCCGGGGAGCTGTTTTTT. Its translation: CASSYGPTGSGFSGELFF.

The chain carries TRBV5-4 and TRBJ2-3; a weak D match, TRBD2 (5 bases). This CDR3 is 14 amino acids long. Germline loops: CDR1 SGHNT, CDR2 YYREEE (reference sequence). Trimming took off 1 base at V and 4 bases at J, with 10 bases between the two ends. The CDR3, as DNA: TGTGCCAGCAGCTTGTCAGCTAGCCCAGATACGCAGTATTTT. This codes for CASSLSASPDTQYF. Filled out from reference TRBV5-4 and TRBJ2-3, the complete variable domain reads ETGVTQSPTHLIKTRGQQVTLRCSSQSGHNTVSWYQQALGQGPQFIFQYYREEENGRGNFPPRFSGLQFPNYSSELNVNALELDDSALYLCASSLSASPDTQYFGPGTRLTVL.

This clonotype was observed a handful of times. This chain joins TRBV6-6 and TRBJ2-1; the match to TRBD1 covers 8 bases. The CDR3 is made up of 16 amino acids. V lost 0 bases, J lost 4 bases, and 5 bases stayed unmatched. Germline V gives CDR1 MNHNY, CDR2 SVGAGI (reference sequence). CDR3: CASSYSSRGHYNEQFF. The CDR3 bases are TGTGCCAGCAGTTACTCGAGCAGGGGGCATTACAATGAGCAGTTCTTC.

This clonotype came up a few times. The rearrangement uses TRBV7-2 and TRBJ2-7; 10 bases are a match to TRBD1. Germline lookup yields CDR1 SGHTA and CDR2 FQGNSA. V was clipped by 2 bases and J by 5 bases; unmatched bases: 3. The CDR3 length is 14 residues. CDR3 sequence (DNA): TGTGCCAGCAGCTTAATCGGGACAGGGGACGAGCAGTACTTC. Translation: CASSLIGTGDEQYF.

In its sample, this clonotype was seen a few times. The chain uses TRBV5-1 and TRBJ2-2, with D maybe TRBD2 (5 bases). Germline CDR1 is SGHRS and CDR2 is YFSETQ. The ends were cut back, 4 bases at V and 4 bases at J, with 17 bases in the middle. The CDR3 sequence is 16 residues long. The CDR3 sequence: CASSPTGEGLTGELFF. CDR3 in DNA: TGCGCCAGCAGCCCGACTGGTGAGGGCCTCACCGGGGAGCTGTTTTTT.

The table lists this clonotype with a few counts. The V gene is TRBV4-1, the J gene TRBJ1-2; no reliable D call. The CDR3 loop spans 14 amino acids. The V and J ends lost 2 bases and 4 bases respectively, with 11 bases between them. CDR1 is MGHRA and CDR2 is YSYEKL in the germline V gene. This chain's CDR3 is CASSQFGVPYGYTF. For the CDR3, the DNA is TGCGCCAGCAGCCAATTTGGAGTTCCCTATGGCTACACCTTC.